The 15 T cell receptor beta chains presented below share a single source sample, sequenced in a study of T cell changes during pregnancy in multiple sclerosis. The repertoire was sequenced with immunoSEQ multiplex PCR; TCRdb's copy has only in-frame clones and lacks some. This table holds tens of thousands of clones, around 93% found once. Sequences were derived from peripheral blood, sampled in the first trimester of pregnancy. Every receptor here comes from a female donor in good health, enrolled as a control in a pregnancy study.

The chain recombines TRBV5-5 with TRBJ1-2, with 7 bases lining up with TRBD1. The germline gives CDR1 SGHKS, CDR2 YYEKEE (reference sequence). The CDR3 length is 11 residues. The V segment lost 5 bases and the J segment 11 bases; nucleotides outside the gene matches: 6. The CDR3 spells CASSSPTGYTF. In nucleotides, the CDR3 is TGTGCCAGCAGTAGTCCGACAGGGTACACCTTC.

CDR3 residues: CASSWTSGSYEQYF. The CDR3, as DNA: TGTGCCAGCAGTTGGACTAGCGGGAGTTACGAGCAGTACTTC. This chain links TRBV7-8 with TRBJ2-7; TRBD2 aligns across 13 bases. Per germline, CDR1 SGHVS and CDR2 FQNEAQ. The CDR3 runs 14 residues. The ends lost 6 bases at V and 4 bases at J; junction bases unmatched: 3.

J is TRBJ2-7 and V is TRBV28, with TRBD1 identical over 7 bases. CDR1 and CDR2 from the germline V gene are MDHEN and SYDVKM. The CDR3 is 11 amino acids. The V and J ends lost 6 bases and 11 bases, in that order; junction bases with no gene match: 7. The CDR3 loop is CASRRDREKYF. The DNA of the CDR3 is TGTGCCAGCAGGAGAGACAGGGAGAAGTACTTC.

The V call is TRBV5-6, the J call TRBJ1-1; D is undetermined. Germline-derived CDR1 and CDR2 are SGHDT and YYEEEE. V lost 4 bases to trimming and J lost 1 base, with 11 bases between them. This CDR3 comprises 14 residues. This CDR3 reads CASSAIFGNTEAFF. Here the CDR3 DNA reads TGTGCCAGCAGCGCTATTTTCGGGAACACTGAAGCTTTCTTT. The whole variable domain, filled in from reference TRBV5-6 and TRBJ1-1, reads DAGVTQSPTHLIKTRGQQVTLRCSPKSGHDTVSWYQQALGQGPQFIFQYYEEEERQRGNFPDRFSGHQFPNYSSELNVNALLLGDSALYLCASSAIFGNTEAFFGQGTRLTVV.

The CDR3 nucleotides read TGTGCCAGCAGCGTAGTTCTGGGGGCGGTCACTGAAGCTTTCTTT. This translates into CASSVVLGAVTEAFF. The V call is TRBV9, the J call TRBJ1-1, with D possibly TRBD1 on 6 matching bases. This CDR3 spans 15 amino acids. Per germline, CDR1 SGDLS and CDR2 YYNGEE. Trimming shortened V by 0 bases and J by 4 bases, and 13 bases separated the two germline ends.

V gene TRBV6-5 combines with J gene TRBJ1-6; D is unclear. The CDR3 contains 12 residues. Germline V gene sequence: CDR1 MNHEY, CDR2 SVGAGI. V lost 2 bases, J lost 8 bases, and 4 bases lay in between. CDR3 DNA sequence: TGTGCCAGCAGTTACACAGATTCACCCCTCCACTTT. Translation: CASSYTDSPLHF.

This clone was seen a single time. The chain combines TRBV19 with TRBJ2-3; 11 nucleotides line up with TRBD2. The CDR3 is 15 residues long. Germline trimming cut 4 bases from V and 5 bases from J; bases unmatched to any gene: 5. CDR1 is LNHDA and CDR2 is SQIVND in the germline V gene (reference sequence). The CDR3 DNA sequence: TGTGCCAGTAGTAGGATAGCGGGGGGGCAAGATACGCAGTATTTT. Its protein product is CASSRIAGGQDTQYF. Complete variable domain (other parts from reference TRBV19 and TRBJ2-3): DGGITQSPKYLFRKEGQNVTLSCEQNLNHDAMYWYRQDPGQGLRLIYYSQIVNDFQKGDIAEGYSVSREKKESFPLTVTSAQKNPTAFYLCASSRIAGGQDTQYFGPGTRLTVL.

The chain couples TRBV6-5 to TRBJ2-1; D possibly corresponds to TRBD2 (7 bases). Germline V gene data show CDR1 as MNHEY and CDR2 as SVGAGI. The CDR3 runs 15 residues. The germline V and J ends were trimmed by 5 bases and 6 bases, with 17 bases remaining between them. The CDR3 DNA follows: TGTGCCAGCAGTGTTTTGGGGGGGCCATTCAATGAGCAGTTCTTC. Protein: CASSVLGGPFNEQFF.

The rearrangement uses TRBV9 and TRBJ1-2, with D maybe TRBD1 (5 bases). V was shortened by 3 bases and J by 8 bases, with 14 bases between the two germline ends. Germline CDR1 SGDLS, CDR2 YYNGEE. This CDR3 region has 13 residues. CDR3 in amino acids: CASSAARARGYTF. The CDR3 region has the DNA TGTGCCAGCAGCGCAGCCAGGGCACGAGGCTACACCTTC.

Comment on this clone: The junction shows a germline mismatch at one end, possibly a read error. The chain carries TRBV7-9 and TRBJ2-7; tentatively, D is TRBD2 (5 bases). Germline V lookup: CDR1 SEHNR, CDR2 FQNEAQ (reference sequence). The CDR3 consists of 13 residues. The CDR3 DNA reads TGTGCCAGCAGCTCATCCATGGACTCGCTGAGCAGCTTC. Protein: CASSSSMDSLSSF.

The chain uses TRBV6-5 and TRBJ1-2, with D unresolved. This CDR3 comprises 12 residues. From germline, CDR1 is MNHEY and CDR2 SVGAGI. V lost 6 bases, J lost 6 bases, and 11 bases lay in between. CDR3 coding DNA: TGTGCCAGCAGCCGAGGAATGGATGGCTACACCTTC. Its protein is CASSRGMDGYTF.

The sample holds one count of this clone. The chain is built from TRBV11-2 and TRBJ1-1; no definite D call. Germline CDR1 reads SGHAT; CDR2 reads FQNNGV. The CDR3 spans 12 residues. The V gene lost 6 bases and the J gene lost 1 base, with 6 bases spanning the gap. The CDR3 coding sequence is TGTGCCAGCAGACCGGGGAACACTGAAGCTTTCTTT. Translating gives CASRPGNTEAFF.

The chain recombines TRBV5-1 with TRBJ2-7, with a tentative D call TRBD2 (5 bases). V was cut by 6 bases and J by 0 bases, with 10 bases left in between. Germline values: CDR1 SGHRS, CDR2 YFSETQ. The CDR3 loop spans 13 amino acids. The CDR3 region is CASTTTTSYEQYF. CDR3 in DNA: TGCGCCAGCACGACTACTACCTCCTACGAGCAGTACTTC.

The chain is built from TRBV25-1 and TRBJ2-5; 14 bases match TRBD2. Looked up from germline, CDR1 is MGHDK and CDR2 is SYGVNS. Trimming took 4 bases from V and 3 from J; bases not matched to a gene: 7. This CDR3 has 17 residues. CDR3 sequence reads: CASSAPTSGGVKETQYF. CDR3 nucleotide sequence: TGTGCCAGCAGTGCACCGACTAGCGGGGGGGTCAAAGAGACCCAGTACTTC.

The chain is built from TRBV4-3 and TRBJ1-2, with D hard to call. This CDR3 contains 14 residues. Germline V CDR1 and CDR2: LGHNA, YSLEER. Trimming removed 0 bases at V and 5 bases at J, with 10 bases between. The CDR3 nucleotides read TGCGCCAGCAGCCAAGATCCAGGTTTTTATGGCTACACCTTC. Translating gives CASSQDPGFYGYTF.